One sample yielded the 23 T cell receptor beta chains listed below, sequenced in a study of blood T cell repertoires in COVID-19. Method: immunoSEQ multiplex PCR; TCRdb's copy keeps in-frame clones and lacks some. The sample carries around 230,000 clones, approximately 89% recorded once. Sequencing input: PBMCs or T cells enriched from blood (not recorded which). The source is a woman in her thirties or forties with acute COVID-19.

The chain uses TRBV5-1 and TRBJ2-7; D may be TRBD1 (6 bases). Germline values: CDR1 SGHRS, CDR2 YFSETQ. V was clipped by 4 bases and J by 7 bases, with 18 bases between them. This CDR3 is 14 amino acids long. The CDR3 is CASSGRQGSGEQYF. The CDR3 DNA reads as TGCGCCAGCAGCGGCCGTCAGGGGTCTGGGGAGCAGTACTTC.

This chain links TRBV11-2 with TRBJ2-2; 8 bases fit TRBD1. Germline V lookup: CDR1 SGHAT, CDR2 FQNNGV. V lost 5 bases to trimming and J lost 3 bases; unmatched junction nucleotides: 14. The CDR3 is made up of 18 amino acids. Here the CDR3 DNA reads TGTGCCAGCAGCGCAGGGTTGAAAAAGACAGGGGACACCGGGGAGCTGTTTTTT. This gives the protein CASSAGLKKTGDTGELFF.

This clone showed up just once. The chain couples TRBV6-5 to TRBJ2-1, with 9 bases that match TRBD1. This CDR3 has 14 residues. Unmatched junction bases numbered 8, after V lost 6 bases and J lost 8 bases. From germline, CDR1 is MNHEY and CDR2 SVGAGI. The chain's CDR3 is CASRNRGRGDEQFF. In DNA form, the CDR3 reads TGTGCCAGCAGAAACAGGGGGCGCGGCGATGAGCAGTTCTTC.

This chain joins TRBV5-1 and TRBJ1-2; TRBD1 is a possible D gene (6 bases). Germline CDR1 is SGHRS and CDR2 is YFSETQ. This CDR3 is 13 amino acids long. V shed 8 bases and J shed 4 bases, with 15 bases lying between them. The CDR3 loop reads CASQDQGSYGYTF. The CDR3, as DNA: TGCGCCAGTCAAGACCAGGGGAGCTATGGCTACACCTTC. Based on the CDR3 plus reference TRBV5-1 and TRBJ1-2, the full variable domain is KAGVTQTPRYLIKTRGQQVTLSCSPISGHRSVSWYQQTPGQGLQFLFEYFSETQRNKGNFPGRFSGRQFSNSRSEMNVSTLELGDSALYLCASQDQGSYGYTFGSGTRLTVV.

The chain uses TRBV7-9 and TRBJ2-1; the D gene is possibly TRBD2 (5 bases). Germline V gene sequence: CDR1 SEHNR, CDR2 FQNEAQ (reference sequence). Trimming took 5 bases from V and 4 from J, leaving 18 bases between them. The CDR3 runs 16 residues. CDR3 DNA sequence: TGTGCCAGCAGCCCCCGGGAAGGGCTAAGTTACAATGAGCAGTTCTTC. Translating it yields CASSPREGLSYNEQFF.

J is TRBJ1-1 and V is TRBV2; no clear D gene. Germline loops: CDR1 SNHLY, CDR2 FYNNEI. Trimming removed 10 bases from V and 3 bases from J, with 12 bases in between. The CDR3 runs 12 residues. This chain's CDR3 is CATGYVDTEAFF. CDR3 bases: TGTGCCACCGGTTACGTTGACACTGAAGCTTTCTTT.

The chain is built from TRBV6-6 and TRBJ2-7; 7 bases are shared with TRBD2. Unmatched junction bases numbered 6, after V lost 2 bases and J lost 2 bases. The CDR3 length is 15 residues. Looked up from germline, CDR1 is MNHNY and CDR2 is SVGAGI (reference sequence). CDR3 DNA: TGTGCCAGCAGTTACCGGGGGGACTTGACCTACGAGCAGTACGTC. Its protein is CASSYRGDLTYEQYV.

The chain has TRBV27 and TRBJ1-2, with D hard to call. Germline lookup yields CDR1 MNHEY and CDR2 SMNVEV (reference sequence). This CDR3 spans 13 amino acids. The V end was cut by 2 bases, the J end by 5 bases, with 9 bases between. CDR3 DNA sequence: TGTGCCAGCAGTTTAAGAGGGTCTTATGGCTACACCTTC. It translates to CASSLRGSYGYTF.

This clone was seen only once. The chain has TRBV3-1 (or the pseudogene TRBV3-2) and TRBJ1-2; TRBD1 aligns across 7 bases. CDR3 size: 15 residues. J lost 2 bases, V lost 3 bases, and 6 bases had no gene match. Germline V gene sequence: CDR1 LGHDT, CDR2 YNNKEL (reference sequence). The CDR3 reads CASSQSGTANYGYTF. CDR3 nucleotide sequence: TGTGCCAGCAGCCAGTCCGGGACAGCAAACTATGGCTACACCTTC.

This chain joins TRBV6-2 or TRBV6-3 and TRBJ1-1; 8 bases align to TRBD1. The CDR3 runs to 14 residues. Germline V gives CDR1 MNHEY, CDR2 SVGEGT. The junction had 12 bases not matched to a gene; V was cut back by 5 bases and J by 10 bases. The CDR3 here is CASSRPGQAKGAFF. CDR3 DNA: TGTGCCAGCAGTCGACCGGGACAGGCAAAGGGAGCTTTCTTT.

This clone was recorded many times. The chain recombines TRBV27 with TRBJ2-3; weak D call: TRBD2 (6 bases). The germline V and J ends were trimmed by 6 bases and 3 bases, with 13 bases remaining between them. Germline values: CDR1 MNHEY, CDR2 SMNVEV (reference sequence). The CDR3 contains 14 residues. The CDR3 reads CASSLWRGTDTQYF. The CDR3 DNA sequence: TGTGCCAGCAGCCTTTGGCGGGGTACAGATACGCAGTATTTT.

There are a few counts of this clone. This rearrangement joins TRBV5-1 to TRBJ1-6; tentative D call: TRBD1 (6 bases). This CDR3 has 17 residues. Germline V gives CDR1 SGHRS, CDR2 YFSETQ. Trimming removed 1 base from V and 5 bases from J, with 16 bases in between. The CDR3 DNA follows: TGCGCCAGCAGCTTGAGAGGGGGTATCGGGGATAATTCACCCCTCCACTTT. Translating it yields CASSLRGGIGDNSPLHF. Using reference TRBV5-1 and TRBJ1-6 for the parts outside the CDR3, the full variable domain is KAGVTQTPRYLIKTRGQQVTLSCSPISGHRSVSWYQQTPGQGLQFLFEYFSETQRNKGNFPGRFSGRQFSNSRSEMNVSTLELGDSALYLCASSLRGGIGDNSPLHFGNGTRLTVT.

This chain links TRBV14 with TRBJ2-3; TRBD1 might be the D (6 bases). The V end was cut by 2 bases, the J end by 6 bases, with 12 bases between. Germline V gene data show CDR1 as SGHDN and CDR2 as FVKESK. The CDR3 sequence is 14 residues long. The CDR3 region is CASSQFGQSDTQYF. For the CDR3, the DNA is TGTGCCAGCAGCCAATTTGGACAGTCGGATACGCAGTATTTT.

The rearrangement uses TRBV11-2 and TRBJ2-5; 7 nucleotides line up with TRBD2. Unmatched junction bases numbered 6, after V lost 6 bases and J lost 2 bases. Germline-derived CDR1 and CDR2 are SGHAT and FQNNGV. The CDR3 runs to 14 residues. CDR3 loop: CASSLTSVQETQYF. In DNA, the CDR3 is TGTGCCAGCAGTCTCACTAGCGTACAAGAGACCCAGTACTTC.

In nucleotides, the CDR3 is TGTGCCAGCAGAGTGGGCGGGGGGCGCGTAGGGAACACCGGGGAGCTGTTTTTT. Amino acid sequence: CASRVGGGRVGNTGELFF. This chain connects TRBV5-4 to TRBJ2-2; 8 bases map to TRBD2. The CDR3 is 18 amino acids. CDR1 and CDR2 (germline): SGHNT, YYREEE (reference sequence). Losses at the gene ends were 5 bases for V and 1 base for J; bases not matched to a gene: 13.

V usage is TRBV18 and J usage is TRBJ1-2; D might be TRBD1 (5 bases). V lost 5 bases, J lost 4 bases, and 14 bases lay in between. The CDR3 is made up of 14 amino acids. Germline CDR1 reads KGHSH; CDR2 reads LQKENI. The CDR3 DNA reads TGTGCCAGCTCATCCGGACATTCTACCTATGGCTACACCTTC. Amino acids: CASSSGHSTYGYTF.

The CDR3, as DNA: TGTGCCAGCAGCTTAGACCGCACGGGATACGAGCAGTACTTC. Translated: CASSLDRTGYEQYF. The V and J genes are TRBV5-6 and TRBJ2-7, with a weak D call TRBD2 (5 bases). This CDR3 has 14 amino acids. V lost 2 bases, J lost 4 bases, and 13 bases lay in between. Germline V gene lookup returns CDR1 SGHDT and CDR2 YYEEEE. The full variable domain, completed using reference TRBV5-6 and TRBJ2-7, is DAGVTQSPTHLIKTRGQQVTLRCSPKSGHDTVSWYQQALGQGPQFIFQYYEEEERQRGNFPDRFSGHQFPNYSSELNVNALLLGDSALYLCASSLDRTGYEQYFGPGTRLTVT.

The chain joins TRBV5-1 to TRBJ2-1; the match to TRBD2 covers 7 bases. The ends lost 5 bases at V and 7 bases at J; junction bases unmatched: 6. CDR3 size: 13 residues. The germline V gene has CDR1 SGHRS and CDR2 YFSETQ. As DNA, the CDR3 is TGCGCCAGCAGTACATTCGGGGGGAATGAGCAGTTCTTC. Protein product: CASSTFGGNEQFF.

This clone has just one count. The chain employs TRBV6-5 and TRBJ2-7; D gene unclear. Germline assignment: CDR1 MNHEY and CDR2 SVGAGI. V lost 5 bases, J lost 5 bases, and 13 bases lay in between. CDR3 length equals 13 residues. This chain's CDR3 is CASSTGPLDEQYV. As DNA, the CDR3 is TGTGCCAGCAGTACTGGGCCGCTCGACGAGCAGTACGTC.

The chain is built from TRBV2 and TRBJ1-2; 7 bases fit TRBD1. Germline assignment: CDR1 SNHLY and CDR2 FYNNEI. Trimming took 4 bases from V and 2 from J; bases not matched to a gene: 7. The CDR3 length is 15 residues. CDR3 protein: CASSAGQFANYGYTF. The CDR3 DNA is TGTGCCAGCAGTGCGGGACAGTTCGCCAACTATGGCTACACCTTC.

The V and J genes are TRBV2 and TRBJ1-2, with TRBD1 identical over 7 bases. The CDR3 is made up of 13 amino acids. Trimming cost V 7 bases and J 8 bases; bases outside gene matches: 10. The germline V gene has CDR1 SNHLY and CDR2 FYNNEI. CDR3 amino acids: CASITRQGRGYTF. CDR3 nucleotide sequence: TGTGCCAGCATCACACGACAGGGTCGGGGCTACACCTTC.

A single count supports this clone. As DNA, the CDR3 is TGTGCCAGCAGCTTGGGACGGGGGTCGAACACTGAAGCTTTCTTT. Translation: CASSLGRGSNTEAFF. This chain uses TRBV5-6 with TRBJ1-1; TRBD1 might be the D (5 bases). This CDR3 has 15 amino acids. Germline V lookup: CDR1 SGHDT, CDR2 YYEEEE. V was trimmed by 0 bases and J by 1 base, leaving 10 bases between them. The whole variable domain, filled in from reference TRBV5-6 and TRBJ1-1, reads DAGVTQSPTHLIKTRGQQVTLRCSPKSGHDTVSWYQQALGQGPQFIFQYYEEEERQRGNFPDRFSGHQFPNYSSELNVNALLLGDSALYLCASSLGRGSNTEAFFGQGTRLTVV.

This clone came up once. The rearrangement uses TRBV5-1 and TRBJ2-1, with TRBD2 identical over 8 bases. The V and J ends lost 3 bases and 0 bases, in that order; junction bases with no gene match: 8. This CDR3 is built from 17 residues. Germline V gene data show CDR1 as SGHRS and CDR2 as YFSETQ. The CDR3 bases are TGCGCCAGCAGCTCCGCCCGGACTAGCAGCTCCTACAATGAGCAGTTCTTC. Translation: CASSSARTSSSYNEQFF.